Listed below are T cell receptor beta chains from one sample, sequenced in a study of blood T cell repertoires in COVID-19. Profiling relied on immunoSEQ multiplex PCR, and the TCRdb table lists in-frame clones only, not all of them. The table lists approximately 45,000 clones, approximately 88% of them singletons. Sequenced input: peripheral blood. The receptors here all came from a woman in her thirties or forties with acute or convalescent COVID-19. Each CDR3 is given with its conserved first and last residue. D genes are given only for firm matches. The listing skips clone size in some rows; elsewhere it reads once, few, many or a size class.

D gene: -; J gene: TRBJ1-3; V gene: TRBV5-6; clone size: few; CDR3 protein: CASSERLAGNTIYF; CDR3 DNA: TGTGCCAGCAGCGAGAGACTGGCCGGAAACACCATATATTTT
D gene: -; J gene: TRBJ2-1; V gene: TRBV28; clone size: -; CDR3 protein: CASSLERALYNEQFF; CDR3 DNA: TGTGCCAGCAGTTTAGAGCGGGCCCTCTACAATGAGCAGTTCTTC
D gene: TRBD2; J gene: TRBJ2-7; V gene: TRBV10-3; clone size: -; CDR3 protein: CAISQSGGERSYEQYF; CDR3 DNA: TGTGCCATCAGCCAATCGGGGGGGGAGCGTTCCTACGAGCAGTACTTC
D gene: -; J gene: TRBJ2-3; V gene: TRBV9; clone size: -; CDR3 protein: CASTGGKETDTQYF; CDR3 DNA: TGTGCCAGCACCGGAGGAAAGGAGACAGATACGCAGTATTTT
D gene: TRBD1; J gene: TRBJ2-6; V gene: TRBV6-4; clone size: -; CDR3 protein: CATPQQGARGANVLTF; CDR3 DNA: TGTGCCACGCCTCAACAGGGGGCGCGGGGGGCCAACGTCCTGACTTTC
D gene: -; J gene: TRBJ1-2; V gene: TRBV30; clone size: once; CDR3 protein: CAWEPGPHYGYTF; CDR3 DNA: TGTGCCTGGGAACCGGGTCCCCACTATGGCTACACCTTC
D gene: TRBD1; J gene: TRBJ1-4; V gene: TRBV4-2; clone size: -; CDR3 protein: CASSRTGGSGEKLFF; CDR3 DNA: TGTGCCAGCAGCCGGACAGGGGGCTCTGGTGAAAAACTGTTTTTT
D gene: -; J gene: TRBJ1-1; V gene: TRBV9; clone size: -; CDR3 protein: CASSVGVELANTEAFF; CDR3 DNA: TGTGCCAGCAGCGTAGGAGTGGAGCTGGCGAACACTGAAGCTTTCTTT
D gene: TRBD2; J gene: TRBJ2-1; V gene: TRBV7-3; clone size: -; CDR3 protein: CASSLFTGLAGANEQFF; CDR3 DNA: TGTGCCAGCAGCTTATTTACGGGACTAGCGGGAGCCAATGAGCAGTTCTTC
D gene: -; J gene: TRBJ1-5; V gene: TRBV28; clone size: -; CDR3 protein: CASTLSGSRHSNQPQHF; CDR3 DNA: TGTGCCAGCACCCTCTCGGGGTCGCGGCATAGCAATCAGCCCCAGCATTTT
D gene: -; J gene: TRBJ1-1; V gene: TRBV28; clone size: -; CDR3 protein: CASSLWREPSRAFF; CDR3 DNA: TGTGCCAGCAGTTTATGGAGGGAGCCAAGTCGCGCTTTCTTT
D gene: TRBD1; J gene: TRBJ1-1; V gene: TRBV10-2; clone size: once; CDR3 protein: CASSEFGQGATEAFF; CDR3 DNA: TGCGCCAGCAGTGAGTTCGGACAGGGGGCCACTGAAGCTTTCTTT
D gene: -; J gene: TRBJ2-7; V gene: TRBV7-9; clone size: -; CDR3 protein: CASSSIDTKLYEQYF; CDR3 DNA: TGTGCCAGCAGCTCCATCGACACAAAACTCTACGAGCAGTACTTC
D gene: TRBD1; J gene: TRBJ2-5; V gene: TRBV28; clone size: -; CDR3 protein: CASSLRPGQGWETQYF; CDR3 DNA: TGTGCCAGCAGTTTAAGGCCGGGACAGGGATGGGAGACCCAGTACTTC
D gene: TRBD1; J gene: TRBJ1-2; V gene: TRBV6-5; clone size: -; CDR3 protein: CASSYSEGAGYTF; CDR3 DNA: TGTGCCAGCAGTTACTCGGAGGGGGCCGGCTACACCTTC
D gene: -; J gene: TRBJ2-6; V gene: TRBV28; clone size: -; CDR3 protein: CASSTQSLGVGNVLTF; CDR3 DNA: TGTGCCAGCAGTACTCAGAGCTTGGGAGTGGGCAACGTCCTGACTTTC
D gene: -; J gene: TRBJ2-1; V gene: TRBV4-2; clone size: -; CDR3 protein: CASSQATASYNEQFF; CDR3 DNA: TGTGCCAGCAGCCAAGCCACAGCCTCCTACAATGAGCAGTTCTTC
D gene: -; J gene: TRBJ1-2; V gene: TRBV5-1; clone size: few; CDR3 protein: CASSKQGSDYGYTF; CDR3 DNA: TGCGCCAGCAGCAAACAGGGAAGCGACTATGGCTACACCTTC
D gene: -; J gene: TRBJ2-1; V gene: TRBV11-2; clone size: -; CDR3 protein: CASSPLQRGDEQFF; CDR3 DNA: TGTGCCAGCAGCCCCCTCCAGCGAGGCGATGAGCAGTTCTTC
D gene: TRBD1; J gene: TRBJ2-5; V gene: TRBV28; clone size: -; CDR3 protein: CASSHLDRVETQYF; CDR3 DNA: TGTGCCAGCAGTCACCTCGACAGGGTAGAGACCCAGTACTTC
D gene: -; J gene: TRBJ1-2; V gene: TRBV9; clone size: -; CDR3 protein: CASSDSTGVFDGYTF; CDR3 DNA: TGTGCCAGCAGCGATTCTACGGGGGTGTTTGATGGCTACACCTTC
D gene: TRBD2; J gene: TRBJ2-1; V gene: TRBV28; clone size: -; CDR3 protein: CASRLAGGVGEHNEQFF; CDR3 DNA: TGTGCCAGCAGGCTAGCGGGAGGGGTTGGGGAGCACAATGAGCAGTTCTTC
D gene: -; J gene: TRBJ1-4; V gene: TRBV2; clone size: -; CDR3 protein: CASSEARGVKKLFF; CDR3 DNA: TGTGCCAGCAGTGAGGCCAGGGGAGTGAAAAAACTGTTTTTT
D gene: -; J gene: TRBJ1-3; V gene: TRBV3-1/TRBV3-2; clone size: -; CDR3 protein: CASSQDFRAGNTIYF; CDR3 DNA: TGTGCCAGCAGCCAAGATTTCAGGGCTGGAAACACCATATATTTT
D gene: -; J gene: TRBJ2-5; V gene: TRBV6-6; clone size: -; CDR3 protein: CASNMDRSHQETQYF; CDR3 DNA: TGTGCCAGCAACATGGACAGATCACATCAAGAGACCCAGTACTTC
D gene: -; J gene: TRBJ1-4; V gene: TRBV27; clone size: -; CDR3 protein: CASSSRNEKLFF; CDR3 DNA: TGTGCCAGCAGTTCCCGGAATGAAAAACTGTTTTTT
D gene: -; J gene: TRBJ2-7; V gene: TRBV2; clone size: -; CDR3 protein: CASIREGVNYEQYF; CDR3 DNA: TGTGCCAGCATTAGGGAAGGGGTCAACTACGAGCAGTACTTC
D gene: -; J gene: TRBJ1-5; V gene: TRBV6-5; clone size: -; CDR3 protein: CASSLNGQGNQPQHF; CDR3 DNA: TGTGCCAGCAGTTTGAATGGGCAGGGGAATCAGCCCCAGCATTTT
D gene: -; J gene: TRBJ2-7; V gene: TRBV28; clone size: few; CDR3 protein: CASSPGHQYEQYF; CDR3 DNA: TGTGCCAGCAGCCCGGGACACCAGTACGAGCAGTACTTC
D gene: TRBD1; J gene: TRBJ1-1; V gene: TRBV5-1; clone size: -; CDR3 protein: CASSPLGQGVNTEAFF; CDR3 DNA: TGCGCCAGCAGCCCCTTGGGACAGGGGGTAAACACTGAAGCTTTCTTT
D gene: -; J gene: TRBJ2-1; V gene: TRBV19; clone size: -; CDR3 protein: CASSSGGIGYNEQFF; CDR3 DNA: TGTGCCAGTAGTTCAGGGGGGATCGGGTACAATGAGCAGTTCTTC
D gene: -; J gene: TRBJ1-1; V gene: TRBV6-5; clone size: once; CDR3 protein: CASSSNTGLLF; CDR3 DNA: TGTGCCAGCAGTTCGAATACGGGACTCCTTTTT
D gene: TRBD2; J gene: TRBJ2-3; V gene: TRBV28; clone size: -; CDR3 protein: CASSCREGLAGGCTDTQYF; CDR3 DNA: TGTGCCAGCAGTTGCAGGGAAGGGCTAGCGGGAGGGTGCACAGATACGCAGTATTTT